What follows are 23 T cell receptor beta chains derived from one specimen sequenced in a study of shared clonotypes between healthy human individuals (dated by TCRdb to about 2020). Library creation used the immunoSEQ multiplex PCR assay. What TCRdb holds here is the immuneACCESS table cut down to in-frame rearrangements. Part of the clones is not present; checked against another copy, under half of the missing clones reflect an unresolved V gene, and the others are unexplained. The sample table shows approximately 1.5 million clones, and about 98.5% are seen once. Of the sample, 0.36% falls within the top ten clones. The sequenced sample was naive CD4+ T cells sorted from blood. The sample's cell subset or site, from its label and the paper: CD45RA+ positively selected. The receptors here all came from a man under 40 in good health.

The V call is TRBV28, the J call TRBJ1-2; D unresolved. Germline V gene lookup returns CDR1 MDHEN and CDR2 SYDVKM. The CDR3 covers 13 residues. Between the trimmed V and J ends, which lost 1 base and 8 bases, there was a span of 11 bases. CDR3: CASSLLATNGYTF. The CDR3 nucleotides read TGTGCCAGCAGTTTATTGGCCACAAACGGCTACACCTTC.

V and J are TRBV29-1 and TRBJ1-2; tentatively, D is TRBD1 (5 bases). The CDR3 extends over 13 amino acids. Germline-derived CDR1 and CDR2 are SQVTM and ANQGSEA. Trimming left V 4 bases short and J 9 bases short, with 18 bases between. Written as DNA, the CDR3 is TGCAGCGTTGTGCTGGGGGTACTCAGGAGCTACACCTTC. It yields the protein CSVVLGVLRSYTF. Full variable domain (outside the CDR3, taken from reference TRBV29-1 and TRBJ1-2): SAVISQKPSRDICQRGTSLTIQCQVDSQVTMMFWYRQQPGQSLTLIATANQGSEATYESGFVIDKFPISRPNLTFSTLTVSNMSPEDSSIYLCSVVLGVLRSYTFGSGTRLTVV.

This chain joins TRBV27 and TRBJ2-7, with D tentatively TRBD2 (5 bases). Germline CDR1 is MNHEY and CDR2 is SMNVEV (reference sequence). The V end was cut by 8 bases, the J end by 4 bases, with 18 bases between. The CDR3 is 14 amino acids. The chain's CDR3 is CASGKSGELYEQYF. In DNA, the CDR3 is TGTGCCAGCGGCAAATCCGGGGAGTTATACGAGCAGTACTTC.

This sequence joins TRBV18 and TRBJ2-5, with D possibly being TRBD2 (6 bases). This CDR3 is built from 14 residues. With 5 bases removed from V and 3 bases from J, the gap between germline ends came to 13 bases. CDR1 and CDR2 from the germline V gene are KGHSH and LQKENI. CDR3 coding DNA: TGTGCCAGCTCATTCGGGACTGGGGAAGAGACCCAGTACTTC. Translating gives CASSFGTGEETQYF.

This chain connects TRBV5-6 to TRBJ2-7, with D uncertain. CDR3 size: 13 residues. Germline loops: CDR1 SGHDT, CDR2 YYEEEE. V lost 0 bases and J lost 3, with 7 bases in between. The CDR3 region has the DNA TGTGCCAGCAGCTTGGGCAGATTCTACGAGCAGTACTTC. Protein product: CASSLGRFYEQYF.

In DNA, the CDR3 is TGTGCCCTAGGGTCGAGGACAGGGCGATTGAACACTGAAGCTTTCTTT. It yields the protein CALGSRTGRLNTEAFF. V and J are TRBV30 and TRBJ1-1; 8 nucleotides agree with TRBD1. The V and J ends lost 8 bases and 0 bases, in that order; junction bases with no gene match: 14. This CDR3 contains 16 residues. In germline, CDR1 is GTSNPN, CDR2 SVGIG (reference sequence). Filled out from reference TRBV30 and TRBJ1-1, the complete variable domain reads SQTIHQWPATLVQPVGSPLSLECTVEGTSNPNLYWYRQAAGRGLQLLFYSVGIGQISSEVPQNLSASRPQDRQFILSSKKLLLSDSGFYLCALGSRTGRLNTEAFFGQGTRLTVV.

This clone appeared a single time. The rearrangement joins TRBV7-8 to TRBJ1-5; no reliable D call. CDR1 and CDR2 (germline): SGHVS, FQNEAQ. The ends were cut back, 6 bases at V and 1 base at J, with 7 bases in the middle. The CDR3 covers 13 residues. The CDR3 region has the DNA TGTGCCAGCAGACCCAAGAGCAATCAGCCCCAGCATTTT. Translated: CASRPKSNQPQHF. The whole variable domain, remainder taken from reference TRBV7-8 and TRBJ1-5, is GAGVSQSPRYKVAKRGQDVALRCDPISGHVSLFWYQQALGQGPEFLTYFQNEAQLDKSGLPSDRFFAERPEGSVSTLKIQRTQQEDSAVYLCASRPKSNQPQHFGDGTRLSIL.

The V gene is TRBV6-1, the J gene TRBJ1-5, with a weak D call TRBD1 (5 bases). Germline CDR1 reads MNHNS; CDR2 reads SASEGT. Trimming shortened V by 3 bases and J by 4 bases, and 13 bases separated the two germline ends. This CDR3 spans 15 amino acids. The CDR3 loop reads CASSDSWWGNQPQHF. Written as DNA, the CDR3 is TGTGCCAGCAGTGACTCTTGGTGGGGGAATCAGCCCCAGCATTTT.

The rearrangement links TRBV11-2 to TRBJ1-3; a possible D gene is TRBD1 (5 bases). Germline CDR1 reads SGHAT; CDR2 reads FQNNGV. V lost 7 bases, J lost 4 bases, and 11 bases lay in between. The CDR3 is 13 residues long. Here the CDR3 reads CASTTGAGNTIYF. The DNA for the CDR3 is TGTGCCAGCACAACCGGGGCCGGAAACACCATATATTTT.

The V gene is TRBV2, the J gene TRBJ2-1, with 7 bases identical to TRBD2. This CDR3 has 14 residues. Trimming took 7 bases from V and 3 from J; bases not matched to a gene: 6. The germline gives CDR1 SNHLY, CDR2 FYNNEI. The CDR3 DNA follows: TGTGCCAGCATCCGCGGGGGAGACTACAATGAGCAGTTCTTC. As protein: CASIRGGDYNEQFF.

V and J are TRBV27 and TRBJ2-7; 11 positions match TRBD2. CDR3 size: 14 residues. CDR1 and CDR2 from the germline V gene are MNHEY and SMNVEV (reference sequence). Trimming took 8 bases from V and 1 from J; bases not matched to a gene: 4. The CDR3 DNA reads TGTGCCAGCTGCCCTAGCGGGAGGTCCTACGAGCAGTACTTC. It yields the protein CASCPSGRSYEQYF.

V is TRBV25-1 and J is TRBJ1-1, with D maybe TRBD1 (5 bases). Trimming shortened V by 4 bases and J by 11 bases, and 14 bases separated the two germline ends. The CDR3 has 12 amino acids. CDR1 is MGHDK and CDR2 is SYGVNS in the germline V gene. The CDR3 loop is CASSVQGVWAFF. CDR3 in DNA: TGTGCCAGCAGTGTTCAAGGGGTGTGGGCTTTCTTT.

The chain couples TRBV4-3 to TRBJ1-3; D remains ambiguous. The germline V gene encodes CDR1 LGHNA and CDR2 YSLEER. The V and J ends lost 1 base and 11 bases respectively, with 15 bases between them. The CDR3 spans 14 residues. CDR3 coding DNA: TGCGCCAGCAGCCAAGTAGTATTGAAAGGCTCCATATATTTT. The encoded protein is CASSQVVLKGSIYF.

The chain joins TRBV5-1 to TRBJ1-2; 7 bases map to TRBD1. CDR3 length: 16 residues. J lost 2 bases, V lost 0 bases, and 7 bases had no gene match. Germline V lookup: CDR1 SGHRS, CDR2 YFSETQ. The CDR3 nucleotides are TGCGCCAGCAGCTTGGGTATGGGACAGAACAACTATGGCTACACCTTC. Its translation: CASSLGMGQNNYGYTF.

J is TRBJ2-1 and V is TRBV11-3, with D hard to call. V lost 4 bases and J 0 bases, leaving 10 bases between the germline ends. Germline CDR1 and CDR2: SGHNT and YENEEA. The CDR3 loop spans 15 amino acids. The CDR3 spells CASSSDKSSYNEQFF. DNA for the CDR3: TGTGCCAGCAGCTCCGACAAGAGCTCCTACAATGAGCAGTTCTTC.

Note on this clone: Other DNA sequences within the sample encode an identical CDR3. The rearrangement uses TRBV5-1 and TRBJ2-6; D is unclear. This CDR3 contains 15 residues. Germline CDR1 reads SGHRS; CDR2 reads YFSETQ. V gave up 1 base and J gave up 0 bases, with 5 bases separating them. CDR3 loop: CASSLKGSGANVLTF. DNA for the CDR3: TGCGCCAGCAGCTTGAAGGGCTCTGGGGCCAACGTCCTGACTTTC.

This clone was recorded only once. The rearrangement links TRBV2 to TRBJ2-5; weak D call: TRBD1 (5 bases). Trimming took off 7 bases at V and 5 bases at J, with 20 bases between the two ends. This CDR3 is 15 amino acids long. Germline values: CDR1 SNHLY, CDR2 FYNNEI. The CDR3 sequence: CASTPPGQLKETQYF. CDR3 DNA sequence: TGTGCCAGCACCCCCCCCGGACAACTCAAGGAGACCCAGTACTTC.

V gene TRBV9 combines with J gene TRBJ2-7, with TRBD2 identical over 7 bases. Germline V gene data show CDR1 as SGDLS and CDR2 as YYNGEE. Germline trimming cut 0 bases from V and 6 bases from J; bases unmatched to any gene: 9. CDR3 length: 15 residues. The CDR3 DNA reads as TGTGCCAGCAGCGTAGGAGGCGGGAGCCAAGCCGAGCAGTACTTC. It translates to CASSVGGGSQAEQYF.

The rearrangement uses TRBV11-2 and TRBJ1-5; D not certain. Between the trimmed V and J ends, which lost 1 base and 3 bases, there was a span of 4 bases. Per the germline V gene, CDR1 is SGHAT and CDR2 is FQNNGV. The CDR3 spans 13 residues. The CDR3 nucleotides read TGTGCCAGCAGCTTAGGCTACAATCAGCCCCAGCATTTT. This translates into CASSLGYNQPQHF.

On this clone itself: Distinct nucleotide sequences in the sample also encode this CDR3. The rearrangement joins TRBV12-5 to TRBJ2-2, with unresolved D. Germline V gene lookup returns CDR1 LGHNT and CDR2 FRNRAP. Trimming shortened V by 5 bases and J by 4 bases, and 5 bases separated the two germline ends. The CDR3 totals 12 residues. The CDR3: CASGLRTGELFF. DNA of the CDR3: TGTGCTAGTGGTCTGCGCACCGGGGAGCTGTTTTTT. Drawing the rest from reference TRBV12-5 and TRBJ2-2, the complete variable domain is DARVTQTPRHKVTEMGQEVTMRCQPILGHNTVFWYRQTMMQGLELLAYFRNRAPLDDSGMPKDRFSAEMPDATLATLKIQPSEPRDSAVYFCASGLRTGELFFGEGSRLTVL.

The J gene is TRBJ1-3, the V gene TRBV28; possible D gene TRBD1, 5 bases. V was clipped by 5 bases and J by 2 bases, with 13 bases between them. Germline-derived CDR1 and CDR2 are MDHEN and SYDVKM. The length of the CDR3 is 15 residues. The CDR3 region is CASSTGPKTGNTIYF. DNA for the CDR3: TGTGCCAGCAGTACGGGACCTAAGACTGGAAACACCATATATTTT.

The chain uses TRBV29-1 and TRBJ1-1; TRBD1 agrees at 7 bases. This CDR3 has 13 residues. CDR1 SQVTM and CDR2 ANQGSEA come from the germline V gene. With 7 bases clipped from V and 4 bases from J, the junction kept 9 bases outside the gene matches. CDR3 DNA: TGCAGCGCCCTACAGGGGTTGGTCACTGAAGCTTTCTTT. This sequence encodes CSALQGLVTEAFF.

The chain couples TRBV5-4 to TRBJ2-2; D is ambiguous. V lost 4 bases to trimming and J lost 2 bases, with 9 bases between them. This CDR3 has 14 amino acids. Germline assignment: CDR1 SGHNT and CDR2 YYREEE (reference sequence). CDR3 amino acids: CASSVGPNTGELFF. CDR3 coding DNA: TGTGCCAGCAGCGTGGGCCCAAACACCGGGGAGCTGTTTTTT.